These T cell receptor beta chains were read from a single sample in a study of cytomegalovirus exposure and HLA in healthy donors. Repertoires were generated with immunoSEQ multiplex PCR, while TCRdb's copy carries only in-frame clones and drops some. The profile covers 150,000 to 200,000 clones, with approximately 88% appearing a single time and approximately 7% taken by the ten largest. Specimen: PBMCs. The receptors shown here come from a man younger than 35 in good health and CMV-seropositive. Both conserved end residues are part of each CDR3. D genes are given only for firm matches. Size tells how often a clone was seen (once, few, many) or the class of an expanded clone, and some rows leave it out.

clone size	J gene	D gene	V gene	CDR3 DNA	CDR3 protein
.	TRBJ1-2	.	TRBV13	TGTGCCAGCAGCCGCGGGCAGTCCTATGGCTACACCTTC	CASSRGQSYGYTF
.	TRBJ2-3	TRBD1	TRBV6-1	TGTGCCAGCAGTGGGGACAGGGGGCTCACAGATACGCAGTATTTT	CASSGDRGLTDTQYF
.	TRBJ2-2	.	TRBV7-7	TGTGCCAGCAGGTTGGGGGCTAGCTCTTACACCGGGGAGCTGTTTTTT	CASRLGASSYTGELFF
.	TRBJ2-1	TRBD2	TRBV7-6	TGTGCCAGCAGGTTACTAGCGGGAGGGGGTCATGAGCAGTTCTTC	CASRLLAGGGHEQFF
.	TRBJ2-1	TRBD2	TRBV11-3	TGTGCCAGCAGCTTGACTAGCCAAGTCTACAATGAGCAGTTCTTC	CASSLTSQVYNEQFF
.	TRBJ2-3	.	TRBV18	TGTGCCAGCTCACCACCGGGGGGTACAGATACGCAGTATTTT	CASSPPGGTDTQYF
.	TRBJ2-7	TRBD1	TRBV19	TGTGCCAGTGGACAGGGAGCCTACGAGCAGTACTTC	CASGQGAYEQYF
once	TRBJ2-1	TRBD2	TRBV5-6	TGTGCCTACAGAGAGGGGGGGACTAGTACGAATGAGCAGTTCTTC	CAYREGGTSTNEQFF
few	TRBJ2-1	TRBD2	TRBV6-1	TGTGCCAGCAGTGAAGTGGCTAGCGGGAGTAGGGATGAGCAGTTCTTC	CASSEVASGSRDEQFF
.	TRBJ1-1	TRBD1	TRBV19	TGTGCCAGTTTTCCGGGACAGAAGAACACTGAAGCTTTCTTT	CASFPGQKNTEAFF
.	TRBJ2-1	TRBD2	TRBV7-2	TGTGCCAGCAGAAACTTAGCGGGAGAGCAGTTCTTC	CASRNLAGEQFF
.	TRBJ2-7	.	TRBV7-2	TGTGCCAGCAGCTTAGGCGGGACCGGGCTCTACGAGCAGTACTTC	CASSLGGTGLYEQYF
.	TRBJ2-3	.	TRBV5-4	TGTGCCAGCAGCTTACTCGGGGGCACAGATACGCAGTATTTT	CASSLLGGTDTQYF
.	TRBJ2-2	.	TRBV14	TGTGCCAGCAGCTACAGGTGGGGTCGTGACACCGGGGAGCTGTTTTTT	CASSYRWGRDTGELFF
.	TRBJ2-3	.	TRBV29-1	TGCAGCGTTGGTGGGAGGAGCACAGATACGCAGTATTTT	CSVGGRSTDTQYF
.	TRBJ2-3	TRBD1	TRBV30	TGTGCCTGGACAAGAGACAGGGTCGGCCCAGATACGCAGTATTTT	CAWTRDRVGPDTQYF
.	TRBJ2-7	.	TRBV19	TGTGCCAGTAGTCCTGCGCAGGGGACCTCGGGGGAGCAGTACTTC	CASSPAQGTSGEQYF
.	TRBJ1-1	TRBD1	TRBV9	TGTGCCAGCAGCGCGCGGACAGGCGACACTGAAGCTTTCTTT	CASSARTGDTEAFF
.	TRBJ1-1	TRBD1	TRBV27	TGTGCCAGCAGGTCCCGACAGGGAATAACGACTGAAGCTTTCTTT	CASRSRQGITTEAFF
.	TRBJ2-7	.	TRBV10-1	TGCGCCACCCCCAGGGATTTCTCCTACGAGCAGTACTTC	CATPRDFSYEQYF
.	TRBJ1-1	.	TRBV5-4	TGTGCCAGCAGCTTGGCCTTACAGCCTGAAGCTTTCTTT	CASSLALQPEAFF
.	TRBJ2-5	.	TRBV6-5	TGTGCCAGCAGTTACTCGGCAGGGAAAGAGACCCAGTACTTC	CASSYSAGKETQYF
.	TRBJ2-1	TRBD2	TRBV5-1	TGCGCCAGCAGCTTGGGGCTAAGGACTAGCGGGTACAATGAGCAGTTCTTC	CASSLGLRTSGYNEQFF
.	TRBJ2-5	.	TRBV29-1	TGCAGCGGGGGGCATGGGGCCGCCGAGACCCAGTACTTC	CSGGHGAAETQYF
.	TRBJ1-2	.	TRBV19	TGTGCCAGTAGTACCGACGCCGTACTACGGAATGGCTACACCTTC	CASSTDAVLRNGYTF
.	TRBJ2-7	.	TRBV20-1	TGCAGTGCTTTCCGCCAGGACGAGCAGTACTTC	CSAFRQDEQYF
.	TRBJ1-2	.	TRBV27	TGTGCCAGCAGATCAAGGGGTGGTGGCTACACCTTC	CASRSRGGGYTF
.	TRBJ1-2	TRBD1	TRBV28	TGTGCCAGCAGCTTTGGACAGGGGAACTATGGCTACACCTTC	CASSFGQGNYGYTF
.	TRBJ2-7	.	TRBV18	TGTGCCAGCTCACCGGCGGGACTCACCCTCTCCTACGAGCAGTACTTC	CASSPAGLTLSYEQYF
.	TRBJ2-7	.	TRBV25-1	TGTGCCAGCAGTGAACAGGGGTTCTACGAGCAGTACTTC	CASSEQGFYEQYF
.	TRBJ2-7	.	TRBV7-6	TGTGCCAGCAGCCTTGCCGGGACTTTCCCTGGTGAAGAGCAGTACTTC	CASSLAGTFPGEEQYF
.	TRBJ2-7	TRBD2	TRBV27	TGTGCCAGCAGTCGGGGGGTGGTAAGCTCCTACGAGCAGTACTTC	CASSRGVVSSYEQYF
.	TRBJ2-2	.	TRBV27	TGTGCCAGCACGGGGGTGGCCGGGGAGCTGTTTTTT	CASTGVAGELFF
.	TRBJ2-1	TRBD2	TRBV30	TGTGCCTGGAGTCTCGGACTAGCGGGAGAGAATGAGCAGTTCTTC	CAWSLGLAGENEQFF
.	TRBJ2-3	.	TRBV5-6	TGTGCCAGCAGCTTTGTAGGGGCGGATACGCAGTATTTT	CASSFVGADTQYF
.	TRBJ2-2	.	TRBV28	TGTGCCAGCAGTTCAGTAGACTTTAACACCGGGGAGCTGTTTTTT	CASSSVDFNTGELFF
once	TRBJ2-5	.	TRBV19	TGTGCCAGTAGCCTGGACAGTAACCAAGAGACCCAGTACTTC	CASSLDSNQETQYF
.	TRBJ2-7	TRBD1	TRBV6-1	TGTGCCAGCAGTGAAATCGAGACAGGGGGACACGAGCAGTACTTC	CASSEIETGGHEQYF
many	TRBJ2-7	TRBD2	TRBV6-5	TGTGCCAGCAGTCCCACTAGCGGGAGCTCCTACGAGCAGTACTTC	CASSPTSGSSYEQYF
.	TRBJ1-1	.	TRBV11-3	TGTGCCAGCAGCTTAGTCCGGAACACTGAAGCTTTCTTT	CASSLVRNTEAFF
.	TRBJ1-1	.	TRBV28	TGTGCCAGCAGTTCATACAGGGCTCAGGGCACTGAAGCTTTCTTT	CASSSYRAQGTEAFF
.	TRBJ2-7	.	TRBV5-6	TGTGCCAGCAGCCGGGGAGTCAGCCACGAGCAGTACTTC	CASSRGVSHEQYF
.	TRBJ2-5	.	TRBV9	TGTGCCAGCAGCGGTCGGTACCAAGAGACCCAGTACTTC	CASSGRYQETQYF
.	TRBJ2-5	.	TRBV5-4	TGTGCCAGCAGCTTAGCAGAGACCCAGTACTTC	CASSLAETQYF
.	TRBJ2-7	TRBD1	TRBV5-1	TGCGCCAGCAGCCCGAACCGGGACAGAGTCTACGAGCAGTACTTC	CASSPNRDRVYEQYF
.	TRBJ2-7	TRBD2	TRBV18	TGTGCCAGCTCACCCGGGACTAACTACGAGCAGTACTTC	CASSPGTNYEQYF
once	TRBJ2-1	.	TRBV7-9	TGTGCCAGCAGGCTTAGCGGAGTTCGTAACAATGAGCAGTTCTTC	CASRLSGVRNNEQFF
.	TRBJ1-1	.	TRBV18	TGTGCCAGCTCACCACGCGGCACCCCAACCCGTGAAGCTTTCTTT	CASSPRGTPTREAFF
.	TRBJ2-7	TRBD2	TRBV11-1	TGTGCCAGCAGCTTAGAAGCGGGAGCTGACGAGCAGTACTTC	CASSLEAGADEQYF